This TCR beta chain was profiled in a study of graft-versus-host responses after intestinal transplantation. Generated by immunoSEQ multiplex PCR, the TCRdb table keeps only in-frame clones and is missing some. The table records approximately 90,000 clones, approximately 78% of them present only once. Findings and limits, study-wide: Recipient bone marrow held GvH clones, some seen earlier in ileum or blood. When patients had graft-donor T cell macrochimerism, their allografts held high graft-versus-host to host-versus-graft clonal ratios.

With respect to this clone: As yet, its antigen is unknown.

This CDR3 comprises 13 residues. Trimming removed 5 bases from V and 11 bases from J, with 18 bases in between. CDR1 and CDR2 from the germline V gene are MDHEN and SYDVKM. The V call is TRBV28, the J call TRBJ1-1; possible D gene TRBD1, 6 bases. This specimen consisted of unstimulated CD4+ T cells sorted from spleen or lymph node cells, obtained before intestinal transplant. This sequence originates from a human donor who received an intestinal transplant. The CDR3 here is CASSRVAQGRAFF. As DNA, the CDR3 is TGTGCCAGCAGTCGGGTGGCACAGGGACGGGCTTTCTTT.